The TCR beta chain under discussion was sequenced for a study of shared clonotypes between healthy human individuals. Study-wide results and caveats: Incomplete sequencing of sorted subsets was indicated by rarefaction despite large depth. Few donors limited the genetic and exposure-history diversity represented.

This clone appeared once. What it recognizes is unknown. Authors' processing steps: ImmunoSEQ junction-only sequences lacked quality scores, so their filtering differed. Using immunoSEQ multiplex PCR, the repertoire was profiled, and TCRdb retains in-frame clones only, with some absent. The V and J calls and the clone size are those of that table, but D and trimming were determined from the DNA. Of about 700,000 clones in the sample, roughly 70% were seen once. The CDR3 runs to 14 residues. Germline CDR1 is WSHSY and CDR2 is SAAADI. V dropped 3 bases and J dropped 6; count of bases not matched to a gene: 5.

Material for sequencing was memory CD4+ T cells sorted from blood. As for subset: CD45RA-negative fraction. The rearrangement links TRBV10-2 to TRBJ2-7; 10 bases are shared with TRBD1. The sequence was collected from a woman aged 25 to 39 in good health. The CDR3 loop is CASSETGTGVEQYF. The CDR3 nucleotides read TGCGCCAGCAGTGAAACCGGGACAGGGGTCGAGCAGTACTTC.